A selection of T cell receptor beta chains follows, all from one sample in a study of blood T cells in healthy people across ages. TCRdb processed the 5' RACE reads anew with MiXCR; each CDR3 protein has one entry. Of about 640,000 distinct CDR3 sequences listed, approximately 50% were seen once; the top ten hold approximately 37%. The sequenced material came from blood. These receptors all come from a man in his sixties in good health. Each CDR3 is given with its conserved first and last residue. Each record gives: V gene, CDR3 protein.

V: TRBV29-1
CDR3: CSVGKAGGPNEQFF

V: TRBV12-3/TRBV12-4
CDR3: CASSLGLAGGQRFF

V: TRBV2
CDR3: CANGRDRDNEQFF

V: TRBV20-1
CDR3: CSASYLTETQYF

V: TRBV5-4
CDR3: CASSSGGRAYQETQYF

V: TRBV6-2/TRBV6-3
CDR3: CASSYSAGGRNTEAFF

V: TRBV6-5
CDR3: CASSYNRGRHKGEAFF

V: TRBV20-1
CDR3: CSARVQGANIQYF

V: TRBV3-1
CDR3: CASRRGSGEQYF

V: TRBV12-3/TRBV12-4
CDR3: CASSFRGTGAGELFF

V: TRBV10-3
CDR3: CAIRERGGYGYTF

V: TRBV18
CDR3: CASSPRTPEGETQYF

V: TRBV27
CDR3: CASRRQGWDEQFF

V: TRBV7-8
CDR3: CASSLVGTGKNIQYF

V: TRBV4-1
CDR3: CASSQAGSMNTEAFF

V: TRBV7-9
CDR3: CASSSPLGRNEQFF

V: TRBV5-1
CDR3: CASSFGGPLADTQYF

V: TRBV4-1
CDR3: CASSQVFGTQGRGEQFF

V: TRBV20-1
CDR3: CSASPTGASYGYTF

V: TRBV4-2
CDR3: CASSQQQGLAGNNEQFF

V: TRBV20-1
CDR3: CSAREADREWNSPLHF

V: TRBV20-1
CDR3: CSAREGSGYNEQFF

V: TRBV20-1
CDR3: CSAYGQGLYGYTF

V: TRBV12-3/TRBV12-4
CDR3: CASSQHRAPVTDTQYF

V: TRBV5-1
CDR3: CASSLHRGISGVRNEQFF

V: TRBV10-1
CDR3: CASSELGSGTDTQYF

V: TRBV4-2
CDR3: CASSQEGNTGELFF

V: TRBV3-1
CDR3: CASSPMVGGAYGYTF

V: TRBV27
CDR3: CASRSLLDTQYF

V: TRBV29-1
CDR3: CSVEGGPNRGLGEQFF

V: TRBV5-1
CDR3: CASSSSSKNIQYF

V: TRBV5-1
CDR3: CASSFTSGLAGGIYNEQYF

V: TRBV29-1
CDR3: CSVNRGWTNEQFF

V: TRBV7-8
CDR3: CASSSWTSEASREQYF

V: TRBV25-1
CDR3: CASSELGDSNEQFF

V: TRBV5-1
CDR3: CASSSRDTNTEAFF

V: TRBV20-1
CDR3: CSARGTGNQPQHF

V: TRBV4-2
CDR3: CASSQDAPGQGAPDYEQYF

V: TRBV20-1
CDR3: CSARGRGSSYNEQFF